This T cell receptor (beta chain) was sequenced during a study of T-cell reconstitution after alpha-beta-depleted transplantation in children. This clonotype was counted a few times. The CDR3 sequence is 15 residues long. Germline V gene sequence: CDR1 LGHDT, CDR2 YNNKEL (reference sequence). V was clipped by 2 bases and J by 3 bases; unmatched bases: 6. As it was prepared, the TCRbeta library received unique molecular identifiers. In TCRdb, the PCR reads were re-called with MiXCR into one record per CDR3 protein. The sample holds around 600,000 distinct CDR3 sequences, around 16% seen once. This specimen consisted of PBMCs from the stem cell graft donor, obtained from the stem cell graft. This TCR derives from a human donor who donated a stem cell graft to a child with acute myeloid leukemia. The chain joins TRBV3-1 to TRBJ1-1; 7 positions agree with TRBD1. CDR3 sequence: CASSQKGARDTEAFF. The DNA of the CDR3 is TGTGCCAGCAGCCAAAAGGGGGCCAGAGACACTGAAGCTTTCTTT.